The next 7 T cell receptor beta chains were all read from a single sample in a study of T cell responses to AZD1222 COVID-19 vaccine. Sequenced by immunoSEQ multiplex PCR; TCRdb stores in-frame clones only, minus some. The sample contains approximately 170,000 clones, 85% to 90% of which appear only once. The sequencing used peripheral blood, collected on day 0 of AZD1222 vaccination. The source of these receptors is an adult in good health.

The J gene is TRBJ1-6, the V gene TRBV5-1; 8 nucleotides align to TRBD1. Trimming removed 5 bases from V and 10 bases from J; junction bases left unmatched: 5. CDR1 and CDR2 from the germline V gene are SGHRS and YFSETQ. The length of the CDR3 is 13 residues. The CDR3: CASRTGASSPLHF. CDR3 coding DNA: TGCGCCAGCAGGACAGGGGCCAGCTCACCCCTCCACTTT.

The CDR3 DNA sequence: TGTGCCAGCAGACCGGGACAGGTCCCTGAAGCTTTCTTT. Its translation is CASRPGQVPEAFF. The J gene is TRBJ1-1, the V gene TRBV12-3 or TRBV12-4, with 8 bases fitting TRBD1. With 6 bases clipped from V and 6 bases from J, the junction kept 6 bases outside the gene matches. The CDR3 loop spans 13 amino acids.

The genes are TRBV27 and TRBJ1-1; TRBD1 matches 7 bases. V gave up 3 bases and J gave up 4 bases; unmatched junction bases: 2. Germline V gene lookup returns CDR1 MNHEY and CDR2 SMNVEV (reference sequence). The CDR3 consists of 13 residues. The CDR3 here is CASSLAGGTEAFF. CDR3 nucleotides: TGTGCCAGCAGTTTGGCAGGGGGCACTGAAGCTTTCTTT.

This clone was recorded only once. The chain joins TRBV7-6 to TRBJ2-1, with D maybe TRBD2 (6 bases). The germline gives CDR1 SGHVS, CDR2 FNYEAQ. With 5 bases removed from V and 8 bases from J, the gap between germline ends came to 19 bases. The CDR3 length is 15 residues. The CDR3 loop reads CASSLGGSKVHEQFF. The DNA for the CDR3 is TGTGCCAGCAGCCTCGGGGGTTCAAAGGTCCATGAGCAGTTCTTC.

This clone has only a few counts. This chain links TRBV28 with TRBJ1-1, with TRBD1 identical over 10 bases. J was trimmed by 6 bases and V by 4 bases; bases with no gene match: 5. This CDR3 comprises 14 residues. CDR1 and CDR2 from the germline V gene are MDHEN and SYDVKM. The CDR3 nucleotides read TGTGCCAGCAGTTCGGACAGGGGGATTGCTGAAGCTTTCTTT. Residues: CASSSDRGIAEAFF.

This clone appeared a few times. The rearrangement joins TRBV13 to TRBJ2-7; 7 nucleotides agree with TRBD2. Germline V gene data show CDR1 as PRHDT and CDR2 as FYEKMQ (reference sequence). V dropped 2 bases and J dropped 3; count of bases not matched to a gene: 10. The CDR3 extends over 16 amino acids. The CDR3 DNA sequence: TGTGCCAGCAGCTTAACCAATGGGGGGGAGATCTACGAGCAGTACTTC. It encodes CASSLTNGGEIYEQYF. The variable domain in full, with the rest retrieved from reference TRBV13 and TRBJ2-7, is AAGVIQSPRHLIKEKRETATLKCYPIPRHDTVYWYQQGPGQDPQFLISFYEKMQSDKGSIPDRFSAQQFSDYHSELNMSSLELGDSALYFCASSLTNGGEIYEQYFGPGTRLTVT.

This chain connects TRBV6-5 to TRBJ2-2, with D maybe TRBD2 (5 bases). Trimming removed 0 bases from V and 4 bases from J, with 9 bases in between. The V gene's germline CDR1 is MNHEY and CDR2 SVGAGI. The CDR3 totals 15 residues. The CDR3 spells CASSYSSRVTGELFF. The CDR3 bases are TGTGCCAGCAGTTACTCGTCGAGGGTCACCGGGGAGCTGTTTTTT.